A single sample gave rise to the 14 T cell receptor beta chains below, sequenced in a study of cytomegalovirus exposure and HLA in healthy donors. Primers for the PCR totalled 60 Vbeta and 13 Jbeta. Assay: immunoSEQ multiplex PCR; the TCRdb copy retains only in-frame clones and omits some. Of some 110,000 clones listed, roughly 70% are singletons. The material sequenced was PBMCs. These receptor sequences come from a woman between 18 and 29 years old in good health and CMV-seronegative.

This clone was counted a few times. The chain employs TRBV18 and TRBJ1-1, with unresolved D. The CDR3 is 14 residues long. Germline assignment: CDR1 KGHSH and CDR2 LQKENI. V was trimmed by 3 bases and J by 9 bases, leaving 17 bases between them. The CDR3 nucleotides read TGTGCCAGCTCACCTTCGGTCGATGATAGAAAAGCTTTCTTT. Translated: CASSPSVDDRKAFF.

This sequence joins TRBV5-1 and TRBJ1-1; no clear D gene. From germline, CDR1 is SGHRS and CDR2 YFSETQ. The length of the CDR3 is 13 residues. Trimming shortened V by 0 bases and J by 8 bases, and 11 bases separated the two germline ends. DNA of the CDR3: TGCGCCAGCAGCTTGGAAGCGGGCGCGGAAGCTTTCTTT. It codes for CASSLEAGAEAFF.

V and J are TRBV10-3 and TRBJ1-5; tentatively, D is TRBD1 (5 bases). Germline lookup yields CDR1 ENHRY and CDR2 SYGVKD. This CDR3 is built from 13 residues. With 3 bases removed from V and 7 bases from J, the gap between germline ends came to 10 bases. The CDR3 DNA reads TGTGCCATCAGTGATCAGGGTAGCCAGCCCCAGCATTTT. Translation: CAISDQGSQPQHF.

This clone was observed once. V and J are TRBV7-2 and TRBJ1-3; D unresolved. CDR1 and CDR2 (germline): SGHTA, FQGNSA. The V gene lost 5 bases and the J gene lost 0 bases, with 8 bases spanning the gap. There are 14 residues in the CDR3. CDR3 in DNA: TGTGCCAGCAGCAGTGAGAGCTCTGGAAACACCATATATTTT. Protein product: CASSSESSGNTIYF.

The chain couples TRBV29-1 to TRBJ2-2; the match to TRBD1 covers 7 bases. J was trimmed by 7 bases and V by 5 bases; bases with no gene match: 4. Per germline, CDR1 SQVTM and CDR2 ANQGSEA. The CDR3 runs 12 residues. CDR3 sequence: CSVPTGIGELFF. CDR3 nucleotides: TGCAGCGTTCCGACAGGGATCGGGGAGCTGTTTTTT.

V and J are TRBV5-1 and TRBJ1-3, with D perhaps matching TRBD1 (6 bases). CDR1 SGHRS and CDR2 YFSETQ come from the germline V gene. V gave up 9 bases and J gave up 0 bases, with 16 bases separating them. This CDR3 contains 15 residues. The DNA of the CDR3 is TGCGCCACCCGACAGGAGCCTCACTCTGGAAACACCATATATTTT. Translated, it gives CATRQEPHSGNTIYF.

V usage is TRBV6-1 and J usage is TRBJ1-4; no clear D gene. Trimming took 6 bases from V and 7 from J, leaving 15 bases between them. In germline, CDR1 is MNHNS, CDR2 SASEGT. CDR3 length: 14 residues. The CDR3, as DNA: TGTGCCAGCAGGGGCAGGTTGGTAGGTGAAAAACTGTTTTTT. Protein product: CASRGRLVGEKLFF.

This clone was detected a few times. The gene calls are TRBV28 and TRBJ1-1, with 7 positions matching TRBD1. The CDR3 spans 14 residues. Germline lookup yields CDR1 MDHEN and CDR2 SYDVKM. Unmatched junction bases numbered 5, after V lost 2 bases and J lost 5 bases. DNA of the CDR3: TGTGCCAGCAGTTTAACCAGGGGGAGTACTGAAGCTTTCTTT. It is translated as CASSLTRGSTEAFF.

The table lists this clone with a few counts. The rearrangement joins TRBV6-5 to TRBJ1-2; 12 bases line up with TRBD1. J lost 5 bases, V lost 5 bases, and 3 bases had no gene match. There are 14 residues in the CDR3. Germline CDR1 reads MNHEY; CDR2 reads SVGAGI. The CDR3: CASSGDRGRYGYTF. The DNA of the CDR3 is TGTGCCAGCAGTGGGGACAGGGGGCGTTATGGCTACACCTTC.

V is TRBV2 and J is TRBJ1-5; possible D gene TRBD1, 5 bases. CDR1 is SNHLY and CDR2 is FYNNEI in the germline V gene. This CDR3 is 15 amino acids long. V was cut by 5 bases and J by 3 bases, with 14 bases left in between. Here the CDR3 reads CASSSTGTFNQPQHF. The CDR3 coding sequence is TGTGCCAGCAGTAGTACAGGAACATTCAATCAGCCCCAGCATTTT. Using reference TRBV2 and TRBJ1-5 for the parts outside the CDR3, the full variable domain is EPEVTQTPSHQVTQMGQEVILRCVPISNHLYFYWYRQILGQKVEFLVSFYNNEISEKSEIFDDQFSVERPDGSNFTLKIRSTKLEDSAMYFCASSSTGTFNQPQHFGDGTRLSIL.

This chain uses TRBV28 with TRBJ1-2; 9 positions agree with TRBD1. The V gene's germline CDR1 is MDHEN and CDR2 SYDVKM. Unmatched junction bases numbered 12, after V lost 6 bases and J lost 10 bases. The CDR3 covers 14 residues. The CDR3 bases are TGTGCCAGCAGCCGAACAGGGGGCTTGGGTGACTACACCTTC. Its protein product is CASSRTGGLGDYTF.

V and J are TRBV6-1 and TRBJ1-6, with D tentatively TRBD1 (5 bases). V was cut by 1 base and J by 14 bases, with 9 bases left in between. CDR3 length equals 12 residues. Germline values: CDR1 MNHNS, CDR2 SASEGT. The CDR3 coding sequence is TGTGCCAGCAGTGAAGGGAGGGGATCCCTCCACTTT. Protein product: CASSEGRGSLHF.

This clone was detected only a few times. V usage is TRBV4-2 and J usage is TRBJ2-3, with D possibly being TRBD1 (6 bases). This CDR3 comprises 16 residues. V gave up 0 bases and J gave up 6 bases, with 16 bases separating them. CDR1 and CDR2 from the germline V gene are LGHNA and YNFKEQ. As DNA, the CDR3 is TGTGCCAGCAGCCAAGAGTTACAGGGTGGGGCGGATACGCAGTATTTT. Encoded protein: CASSQELQGGADTQYF.

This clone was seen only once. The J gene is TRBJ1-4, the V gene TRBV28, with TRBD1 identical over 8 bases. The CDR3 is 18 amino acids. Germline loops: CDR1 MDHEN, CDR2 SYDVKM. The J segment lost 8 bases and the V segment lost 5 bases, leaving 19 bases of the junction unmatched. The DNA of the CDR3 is TGTGCCAGCAGTACCCAGGGGGCCGGGGTCTTTAGGTACGAAAAACTGTTTTTT. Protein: CASSTQGAGVFRYEKLFF.